The source of this T cell receptor beta chain is a study of OX40 agonist ivuxolimab in advanced cancers. General notes on the study: The costimulatory receptor OX40 (CD134) was targeted by ivuxolimab, a fully human IgG2 agonistic monoclonal antibody. Intravenous ivuxolimab was administered to patients every 2 weeks at six dose levels: 0.01, 0.1, 0.3, 1.5, 3 and 10 mg/kg. Of the roughly 51 patients in dose escalation, about 19 had hepatocellular carcinoma, around 15 had melanoma, 9 had renal cell carcinoma and 9 had head and neck cancer. In the dose-escalation cohort, approximately 82% of patients were male, and the mean age was roughly 60 years with a range of roughly 23 to 79. Patients were allowed to have had prior anti-PD-1, anti-PD-L1 or anti-CTLA-4 therapy, and more than 30% of the dose-escalation patients had previously received checkpoint inhibitors. Partial responses occurred in three dose-escalation patients: two with cutaneous melanoma and one with hepatocellular carcinoma. Peripheral TCRbeta sequencing was intended to test whether TCR sequence diversity was altered and clonal T-cell expansion was caused by ivuxolimab. The paper reports the monotherapy dose-escalation portion (N ≈ 50 patients) of the phase I ivuxolimab trial.

Genomic DNA was isolated from the sorted cells so that the TCRbeta CDR3 region could be sequenced. The immunoSEQ Assay was used for sequencing of TCRbeta CDR3 regions. Imported from immuneACCESS, the table was reduced by TCRdb to in-frame sequences with V and J called. These copies leave out some clones; in studies compared against another copy, an unresolved V gene accounts for under half, and the cause of the remainder is not known. Here the sample has around 77,000 clones; over 75% occur a single time. The ten biggest clones cover 0.5% to 0.85% of the sample. Summary of the overall study and its limitations: Low levels of normalized T-cell clonal expansion were also seen in some patients who did not respond. Clonal expansion of both CD4+ and CD8+ blood T cells was observed from baseline to week 6 at doses 0.1 to 3.0 mg/kg. Antigen specificity was not determined for the clonally expanded peripheral T cells. In the 0.1-3.0 mg/kg groups, partial responders were among the patients with the lowest normalized peripheral clonal expansion, particularly in CD8+ T cells. On average, CD8+ T cells showed more expanded clones than CD4+ T cells after ivuxolimab.

Comments on this clone: It lacks a known antigen. No much larger clone exists at a distance of one base, and base qualities are not known. Other DNA sequences within the sample encode an identical CDR3.

Patients with a history of autoimmune disease or receiving systemic immunosuppression were excluded from the trial. Peripheral blood for TCR sequencing was collected from all dose cohorts at baseline, on cycle 4 day 1, and on cycle 7 day 1. The samples were taken from a phase I, first-in-human, multicenter, open-label dose-escalation trial of ivuxolimab. The trial enrolled adults with locally advanced or metastatic head and neck squamous cell, hepatocellular, melanoma or renal cell carcinoma. Before TCR sequencing, CD4+ T cells and CD8+ T cells from peripheral blood were sorted into separate populations. The TCR sequence derives from an adult with an advanced solid tumor such as melanoma, head and neck, liver or kidney cancer. The starting material was CD4+ or CD8+ T cells sorted from blood, obtained in a trial of the OX40 agonist ivuxolimab.

Here the CDR3 is given as CASSPVAGTVETQYF. The DNA sequence reads TGTGCCAGCAGCCCAGTGGCAGGGACAGTGGAGACCCAGTACTTC. The chain couples TRBV7-2 to TRBJ2-5, with 7 junctional bases fitting TRBD1. Taken from cysteine to phenylalanine, the CDR3 has 15 residues. Only the CDR3 portion is preserved as DNA: 45 bases, with reading frame beginning at the first base. As encoded in the germline V gene, CDR1 is SGHTA while CDR2 is FQGNSA. The junction shows trimming of 5 bases on V and 5 bases on J, and the gene matches do not reach 11 bases of it.